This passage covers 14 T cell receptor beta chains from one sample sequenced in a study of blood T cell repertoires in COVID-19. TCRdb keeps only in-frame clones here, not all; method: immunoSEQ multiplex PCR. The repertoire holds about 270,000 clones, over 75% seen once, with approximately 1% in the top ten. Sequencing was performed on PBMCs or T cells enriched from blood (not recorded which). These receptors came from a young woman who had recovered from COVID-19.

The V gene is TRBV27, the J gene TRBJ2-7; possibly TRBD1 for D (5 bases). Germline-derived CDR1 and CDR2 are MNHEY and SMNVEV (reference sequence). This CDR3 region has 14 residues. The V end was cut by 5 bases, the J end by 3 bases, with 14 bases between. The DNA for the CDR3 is TGTGCCAGCAGTGCGCAGGGTAGTGACTACGAGCAGTACTTC. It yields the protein CASSAQGSDYEQYF.

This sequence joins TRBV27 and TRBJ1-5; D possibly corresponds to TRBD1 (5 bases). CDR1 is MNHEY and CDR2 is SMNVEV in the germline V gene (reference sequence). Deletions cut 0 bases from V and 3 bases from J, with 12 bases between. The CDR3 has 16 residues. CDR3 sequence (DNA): TGTGCCAGCAGTTTATCGGCAGGGTATTCCAATCAGCCCCAGCATTTT. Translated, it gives CASSLSAGYSNQPQHF.

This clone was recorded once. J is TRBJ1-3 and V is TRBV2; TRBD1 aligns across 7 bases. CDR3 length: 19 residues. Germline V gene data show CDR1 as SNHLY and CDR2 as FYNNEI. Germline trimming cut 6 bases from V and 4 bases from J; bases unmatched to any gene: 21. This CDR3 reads CASSDDRVNPRVRGNTIYF. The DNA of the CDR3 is TGTGCCAGCAGCGACGACAGGGTAAACCCACGAGTTCGAGGAAACACCATATATTTT.

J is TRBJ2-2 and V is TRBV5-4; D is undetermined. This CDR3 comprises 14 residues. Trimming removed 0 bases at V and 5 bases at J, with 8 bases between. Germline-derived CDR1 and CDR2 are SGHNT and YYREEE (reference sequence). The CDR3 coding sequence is TGTGCCAGCAGCTTGGGAGTACCTACCGGGGAGCTGTTTTTT. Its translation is CASSLGVPTGELFF.

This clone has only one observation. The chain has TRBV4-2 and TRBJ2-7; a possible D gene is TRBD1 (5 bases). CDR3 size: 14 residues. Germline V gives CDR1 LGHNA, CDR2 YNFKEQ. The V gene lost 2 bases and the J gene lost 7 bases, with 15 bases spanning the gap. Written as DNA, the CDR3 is TGTGCCAGCAGCCAAAACCAGGGCCCTATGGAGCAGTACTTC. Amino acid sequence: CASSQNQGPMEQYF.

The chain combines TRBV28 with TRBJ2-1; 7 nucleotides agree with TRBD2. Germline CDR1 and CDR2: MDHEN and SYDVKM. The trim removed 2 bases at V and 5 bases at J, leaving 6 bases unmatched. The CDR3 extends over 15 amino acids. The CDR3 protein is CASSLPPGLNNEQFF. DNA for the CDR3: TGTGCCAGCAGTTTACCTCCGGGACTAAACAATGAGCAGTTCTTC.

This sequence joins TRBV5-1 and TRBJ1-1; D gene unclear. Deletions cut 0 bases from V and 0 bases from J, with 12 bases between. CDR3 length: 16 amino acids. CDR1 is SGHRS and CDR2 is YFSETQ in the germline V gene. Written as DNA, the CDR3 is TGCGCCAGCAGCTTGGACCCCCTGGGCATGAACACTGAAGCTTTCTTT. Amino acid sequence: CASSLDPLGMNTEAFF.

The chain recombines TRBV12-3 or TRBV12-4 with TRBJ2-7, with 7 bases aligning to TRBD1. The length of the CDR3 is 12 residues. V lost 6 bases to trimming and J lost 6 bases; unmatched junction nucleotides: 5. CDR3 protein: CASSVGQREQYF. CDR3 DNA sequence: TGTGCCAGCAGCGTGGGACAGCGCGAGCAGTACTTC.

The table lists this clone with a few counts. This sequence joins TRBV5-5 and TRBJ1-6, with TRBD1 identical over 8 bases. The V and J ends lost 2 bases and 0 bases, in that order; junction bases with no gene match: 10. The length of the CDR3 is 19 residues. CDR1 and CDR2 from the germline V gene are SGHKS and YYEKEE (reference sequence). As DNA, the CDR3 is TGTGCCAGCAGCTTACGACAGGGGATGGCGAGCTCCTATAATTCACCCCTCCACTTT. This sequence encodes CASSLRQGMASSYNSPLHF.

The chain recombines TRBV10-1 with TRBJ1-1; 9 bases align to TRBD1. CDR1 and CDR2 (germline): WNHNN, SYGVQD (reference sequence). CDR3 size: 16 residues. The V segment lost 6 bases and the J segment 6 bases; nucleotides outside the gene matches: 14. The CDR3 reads CASSPTGTGWIAEAFF. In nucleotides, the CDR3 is TGCGCCAGCAGCCCGACCGGGACAGGGTGGATTGCTGAAGCTTTCTTT.

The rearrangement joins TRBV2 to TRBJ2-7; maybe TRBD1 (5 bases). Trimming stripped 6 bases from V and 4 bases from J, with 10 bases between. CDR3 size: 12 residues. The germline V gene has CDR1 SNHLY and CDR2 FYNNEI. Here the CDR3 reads CASRQETYEQYF. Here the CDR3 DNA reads TGTGCCAGCAGACAGGAAACATACGAGCAGTACTTC.

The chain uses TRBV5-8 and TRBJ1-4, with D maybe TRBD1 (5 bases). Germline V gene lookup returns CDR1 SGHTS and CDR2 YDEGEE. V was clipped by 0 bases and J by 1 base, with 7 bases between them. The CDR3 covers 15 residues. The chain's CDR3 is CASSLVGQTNEKLFF. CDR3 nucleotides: TGTGCCAGCAGCTTGGTTGGACAAACTAATGAAAAACTGTTTTTT.

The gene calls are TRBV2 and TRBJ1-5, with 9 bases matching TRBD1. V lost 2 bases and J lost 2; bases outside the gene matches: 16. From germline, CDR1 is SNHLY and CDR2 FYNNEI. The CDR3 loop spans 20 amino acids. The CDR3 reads CASSETPTGTGTEGNQPQHF. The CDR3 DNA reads TGTGCCAGCAGTGAAACCCCAACCGGGACAGGGACTGAGGGCAATCAGCCCCAGCATTTT.

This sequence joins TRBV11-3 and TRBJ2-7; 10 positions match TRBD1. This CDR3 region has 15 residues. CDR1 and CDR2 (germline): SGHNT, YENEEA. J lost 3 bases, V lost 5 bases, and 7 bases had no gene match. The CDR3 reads CASSATTGGFYEQYF. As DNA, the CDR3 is TGTGCCAGCAGCGCGACGACAGGGGGCTTCTACGAGCAGTACTTC. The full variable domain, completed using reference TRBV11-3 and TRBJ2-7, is EAGVVQSPRYKIIEKKQPVAFWCNPISGHNTLYWYLQNLGQGPELLIRYENEEAVDDSQLPKDRFSAERLKGVDSTLKIQPAELGDSAVYLCASSATTGGFYEQYFGPGTRLTVT.